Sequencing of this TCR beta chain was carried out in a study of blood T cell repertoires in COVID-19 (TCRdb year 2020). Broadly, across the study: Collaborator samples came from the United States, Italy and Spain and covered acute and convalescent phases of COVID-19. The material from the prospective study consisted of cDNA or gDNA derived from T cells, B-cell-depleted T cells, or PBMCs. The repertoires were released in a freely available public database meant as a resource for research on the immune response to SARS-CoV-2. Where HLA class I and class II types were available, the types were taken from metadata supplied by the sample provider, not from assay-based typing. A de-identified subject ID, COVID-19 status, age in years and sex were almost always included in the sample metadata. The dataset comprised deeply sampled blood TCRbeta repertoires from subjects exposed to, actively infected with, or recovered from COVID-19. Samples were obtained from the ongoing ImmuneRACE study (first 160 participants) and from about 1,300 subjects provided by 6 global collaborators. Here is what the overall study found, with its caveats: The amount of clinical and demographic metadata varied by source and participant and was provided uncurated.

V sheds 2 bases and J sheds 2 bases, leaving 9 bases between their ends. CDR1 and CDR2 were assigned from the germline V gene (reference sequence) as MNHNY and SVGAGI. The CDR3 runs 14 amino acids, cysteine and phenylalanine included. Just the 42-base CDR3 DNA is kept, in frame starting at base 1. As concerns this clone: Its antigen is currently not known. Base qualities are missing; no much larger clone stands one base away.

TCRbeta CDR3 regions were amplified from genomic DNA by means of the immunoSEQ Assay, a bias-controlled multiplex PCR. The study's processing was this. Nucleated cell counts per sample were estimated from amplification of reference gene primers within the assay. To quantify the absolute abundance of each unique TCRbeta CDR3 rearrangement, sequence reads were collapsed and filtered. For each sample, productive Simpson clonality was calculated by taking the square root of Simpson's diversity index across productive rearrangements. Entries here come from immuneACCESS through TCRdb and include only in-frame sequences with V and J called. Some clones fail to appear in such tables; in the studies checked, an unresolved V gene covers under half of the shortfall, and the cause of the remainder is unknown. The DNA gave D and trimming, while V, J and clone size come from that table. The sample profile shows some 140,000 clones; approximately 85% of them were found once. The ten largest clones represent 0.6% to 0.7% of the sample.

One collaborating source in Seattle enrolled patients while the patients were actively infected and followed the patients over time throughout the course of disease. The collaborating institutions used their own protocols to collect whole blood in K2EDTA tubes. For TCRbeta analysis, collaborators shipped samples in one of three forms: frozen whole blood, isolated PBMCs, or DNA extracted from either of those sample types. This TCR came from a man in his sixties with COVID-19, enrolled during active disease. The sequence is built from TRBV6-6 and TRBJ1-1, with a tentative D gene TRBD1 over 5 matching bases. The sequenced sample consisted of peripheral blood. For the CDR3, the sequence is CASSYGQGNTEAFF. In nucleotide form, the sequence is TGTGCCAGCAGTTACGGCCAGGGTAACACTGAAGCTTTCTTT.